Following are 7 T cell receptor beta chains from one sample sequenced in a study of identical twins. TCRdb ran MiXCR on the 5' RACE reads and lists one entry per CDR3 protein. The table includes roughly 570,000 distinct CDR3 sequences, more than 9% detected once. The sample was also reused in another study, on yellow fever vaccine responses in identical twins.

The specimen sequenced was PBMCs. Receptors originate from a woman aged 18-29 years in good health.

The rearrangement joins TRBV10-1 to TRBJ2-1; TRBD1 aligns across 8 bases. From germline, CDR1 is WNHNN and CDR2 SYGVQD (reference sequence). J gave up 3 bases and V 10 bases, and 29 bases lay outside the gene matches. The CDR3 has 21 amino acids. The CDR3 DNA is TGCGCCACCCGACACCTTATTCCGACAGGGGCGGGGCGACGGCTCTACAATGAGCAGTTCTTC. It specifies CATRHLIPTGAGRRLYNEQFF.

Only a few counts were recorded for this clonotype. This chain joins TRBV5-1 and TRBJ2-1; no clear D gene. Germline V gene lookup returns CDR1 SGHRS and CDR2 YFSETQ. The CDR3 is made up of 17 amino acids. Between the trimmed V and J ends, which lost 1 base and 9 bases, there was a span of 23 bases. CDR3: CASSLLSRNVGYGEQFF. The CDR3 DNA follows: TGCGCCAGCAGCTTGTTGTCACGGAACGTAGGATACGGTGAGCAGTTCTTC.

This clonotype was detected many times. The J gene is TRBJ2-2, the V gene TRBV5-1; 7 nucleotides match TRBD2. The CDR3 has 13 amino acids. After removal of 6 bases from V and 5 bases from J, the junction contained 4 bases not matched to a gene. Germline V gene data show CDR1 as SGHRS and CDR2 as YFSETQ. Here the CDR3 DNA reads TGCGCCAGCACCTGGGAGGGGACCGGGGAGCTGTTTTTT. This sequence encodes CASTWEGTGELFF.

This clonotype occurred a few times. The CDR3 bases are TGCAGTGCTATGTGGGCGGCTAACACCGGGGAGCTGTTTTTT. Residues: CSAMWAANTGELFF. This chain connects TRBV20-1 to TRBJ2-2; no clear D. This CDR3 is built from 14 residues. Germline CDR1 and CDR2: DFQATT and SNEGSKA (reference sequence). V dropped 4 bases and J dropped 2 bases, with 11 bases sitting between them.

This clonotype has more than one count but fewer than ten. The chain uses TRBV5-5 and TRBJ2-5; no definite D call. Germline V gene sequence: CDR1 SGHKS, CDR2 YYEKEE (reference sequence). V was clipped by 1 base and J by 5 bases, with 15 bases between them. The CDR3 totals 15 residues. This chain's CDR3 is CASSLRYEPRETQYF. The CDR3, as DNA: TGTGCCAGCAGCTTGCGGTACGAACCTCGGGAGACCCAGTACTTC.

This clonotype has at least ten counts. The gene calls are TRBV9 and TRBJ2-2; 8 bases are a match to TRBD1. V lost 3 bases to trimming and J lost 5 bases; unmatched junction nucleotides: 3. The CDR3 consists of 14 residues. Germline CDR1 and CDR2: SGDLS and YYNGEE. This chain's CDR3 is CASSGTGITGELFF. CDR3 in DNA: TGTGCCAGCAGCGGGACAGGGATTACCGGGGAGCTGTTTTTT.

This clonotype has more than one count but fewer than ten. The chain has TRBV28 and TRBJ2-7, with TRBD1 matching over 9 bases. The V gene end was trimmed by 4 bases and the J gene end by 6 bases; junction bases not matched to a gene: 10. The germline V gene has CDR1 MDHEN and CDR2 SYDVKM. The CDR3 contains 15 residues. The CDR3 nucleotides read TGTGCCAGCAGTTACCTCCTCGGGACAGGGACCGAGCAGTACTTC. Its protein product is CASSYLLGTGTEQYF.